The clone carrying this T cell receptor beta chain was seen repeatedly, ten times or more. The sample comes from a study of identical twins. Unique molecular identifiers were present on the cDNA, and a universal primer site came from template switching. TCRdb called the 5' RACE reads again in MiXCR, with one record for every CDR3 protein. The profile covers fewer than 250,000 distinct CDR3 sequences, with 7.5% appearing a single time and over 5% taken by the ten largest. All donors were healthy, and all were Caucasian. This sample also belongs to another study, concerning yellow fever vaccine responses in identical twins.

The clonotype originates from a woman in her late teens or twenties in good health. The sequencing sample was made of CD8+ T cells sorted from blood.

The DNA for the CDR3 is TGTGCCAGCAGCTTACTGTCTAGCGGGCATCAAGAGACCCAGTACTTC. Translated: CASSLLSSGHQETQYF. The V call is TRBV7-9, the J call TRBJ2-5; 8 bases line up with TRBD2. Germline V gives CDR1 SEHNR, CDR2 FQNEAQ (reference sequence). With V trimmed by 2 bases and J by 2 bases, 7 bases remained unmatched. This CDR3 has 16 amino acids.